This is a list of T cell receptor beta chains from one sample in a study of blood T cell repertoires in COVID-19. Assay used: immunoSEQ multiplex PCR; TCRdb lists only in-frame clones, some missing. The table lists 75,000 to 100,000 clones, over 75% of them singletons, with roughly a tenth in the top ten. The specimen sequenced was peripheral blood. The receptors here all came from a woman over 75 with acute or convalescent COVID-19. The CDR3 runs from the conserved cysteine through the conserved F or W. A D gene is named only where the DNA matches it firmly. Where a row states a size, it is once, few, many or the class of an expanded clone; other rows omit it.

j_call d_call cdr3_length v_call clone_size cdr3_aa cdr3_nt
TRBJ2-7 TRBD1 14 TRBV27 few CASRNRDRVYEQYF TGTGCCAGCAGAAACCGGGACAGGGTCTACGAGCAGTACTTC
TRBJ1-2 . 15 TRBV4-3 . CASSQDWGLNYGYTF TGCGCCAGCAGCCAAGATTGGGGGCTCAACTATGGCTACACCTTC
TRBJ2-2 TRBD2 15 TRBV9 . CASSSLGGYTGELFF TGTGCCAGCAGCTCCCTGGGAGGGTACACCGGGGAGCTGTTTTTT
TRBJ2-1 . 14 TRBV5-1 . CASSLEWGHNEQFF TGCGCCAGCAGCTTGGAGTGGGGCCACAATGAGCAGTTCTTC
TRBJ1-1 TRBD1 15 TRBV27 . CASSLKQGRTTEAFF TGTGCCAGCAGTTTAAAACAGGGGAGGACCACTGAAGCTTTCTTT
TRBJ1-1 TRBD1 16 TRBV6-6 . CASSYGLDRGNTEAFF TGTGCCAGCAGTTACGGATTGGACAGGGGGAACACTGAAGCTTTCTTT
TRBJ1-4 . 13 TRBV28 . CASSLGAEKKLFF TGTGCCAGCAGTTTAGGGGCAGAAAAAAAACTGTTTTTT
TRBJ2-4 . 12 TRBV3-1/TRBV3-2 . CASGGPAGIQYF TGTGCCAGCGGGGGCCCCGCGGGCATTCAGTACTTC
TRBJ1-3 TRBD1 14 TRBV12-5 . CASGLTGAGNTIYF TGTGCTAGTGGTTTGACAGGGGCTGGAAACACCATATATTTT
TRBJ2-7 . 14 TRBV28 once CASSPPDRNHEQYF TGTGCCAGCAGCCCCCCCGATAGAAACCACGAGCAGTACTTC
TRBJ1-2 TRBD1 15 TRBV28 . CASSRQGVNKDGYTF TGTGCCAGCAGTAGACAGGGGGTTAATAAGGATGGCTACACCTTC
TRBJ2-7 . 16 TRBV19 . CASSNRLGASSYEQYF TGTGCCAGTAGCAACCGGTTGGGAGCAAGCTCCTACGAGCAGTACTTC
TRBJ2-7 . 16 TRBV6-1 . CASSERGMVGPYEQYF TGTGCCAGCAGTGAAAGGGGGATGGTCGGACCCTACGAGCAGTACTTC
TRBJ2-6 TRBD1 17 TRBV19 . CASSRGQALLGANVLTF TGTGCCAGTTCCCGGGGACAGGCGCTACTTGGGGCCAACGTCCTGACTTTC
TRBJ1-1 . 14 TRBV20-1 . CSASLQGSYTEAFF TGCAGTGCTAGTCTACAGGGTAGTTACACTGAAGCTTTCTTT
TRBJ2-3 . 13 TRBV15 once CATSRPGTDTQYF TGTGCCACCAGCAGACCGGGCACAGATACGCAGTATTTT
TRBJ1-6 TRBD1 15 TRBV7-2 . CATRQGSSYNSPLHF TGTGCCACCAGACAGGGAAGCTCCTATAATTCACCCCTCCACTTT
TRBJ2-3 TRBD2 15 TRBV4-3 . CASSRRLAGAPTQYF TGCGCCAGCAGCCGGAGACTAGCGGGGGCTCCTACGCAGTATTTT
TRBJ2-5 . 15 TRBV6-2/TRBV6-3 . CASSYLAENQETQYF TGTGCCAGCAGTTACTTAGCGGAAAACCAAGAGACCCAGTACTTC
TRBJ1-2 . 13 TRBV15 . CATSKQDTYGYTF TGTGCCACCAGCAAACAGGATACCTATGGCTACACCTTC
TRBJ1-2 TRBD1 15 TRBV5-4 . CASGLQGTGSWGYTF TGTGCCAGCGGACTTCAGGGGACAGGGTCTTGGGGCTACACCTTC
TRBJ2-3 . 15 TRBV7-2 . CASSPTGTLPDTQYF TGTGCCAGCAGCCCAACTGGGACTCTCCCAGATACGCAGTATTTT
TRBJ1-2 . 11 TRBV12-3/TRBV12-4 . CASSPQYGYTF TGTGCCAGCAGTCCCCAATATGGCTACACCTTC
TRBJ1-6 . 15 TRBV11-2 few CASSLDPLYNSPLHF TGTGCCAGCAGCTTAGATCCTCTTTATAATTCACCCCTCCACTTT
TRBJ1-4 . 14 TRBV19 . CASSRREGNEKLFF TGTGCCAGTAGTCGCCGGGAGGGTAATGAAAAACTGTTTTTT
TRBJ2-4 . 14 TRBV19 once CASSSVGDKNIQYF TGTGCCAGTAGTAGTGTAGGGGACAAAAACATTCAGTACTTC
TRBJ2-1 TRBD2 17 TRBV5-4 . CASSLDPASGGRNEQFF TGTGCCAGCAGCTTGGATCCCGCTAGCGGGGGGAGGAATGAGCAGTTCTTC
TRBJ2-3 . 16 TRBV11-2 . CASSLDGALGTDTQYF TGTGCCAGCAGCTTAGATGGGGCACTGGGCACAGATACGCAGTATTTT
TRBJ2-5 . 16 TRBV9 . CASSLGGLAGQETQYF TGTGCCAGCAGCCTAGGGGGGCTTGCAGGCCAAGAGACCCAGTACTTC
TRBJ1-1 . 12 TRBV5-8 . CASSLLTAEAFF TGTGCCAGCAGCTTGTTGACAGCTGAAGCTTTCTTT
TRBJ2-1 TRBD1 16 TRBV3-1/TRBV3-2 once CASSQTGTGTNNEQFF TGTGCCAGCAGCCAAACTGGGACAGGGACCAACAATGAGCAGTTCTTC
TRBJ2-5 TRBD1 17 TRBV6-6 . CASRRTSDRGMGETQYF TGTGCCAGCAGACGAACCTCGGACAGGGGAATGGGGGAGACCCAGTACTTC
TRBJ1-2 . 15 TRBV6-1 . CASSEARAFARGYTF TGTGCCAGCAGTGAAGCCAGGGCCTTTGCTAGGGGCTACACCTTC
TRBJ1-2 TRBD1 17 TRBV18 . CASSPALGAGGDYGYTF TGTGCCAGCTCACCAGCGCTTGGGGCAGGGGGAGACTATGGCTACACCTTC
TRBJ1-1 . 13 TRBV5-1 . CASSLGGPTEAFF TGCGCCAGCAGCTTGGGCGGGCCCACTGAAGCTTTCTTT